The clone carrying this T cell receptor beta chain was seen more than once but under ten times. What it recognizes is unknown. The sample is drawn from a study of T cell repertoires in cytomegalovirus infection. Study-level information: Researchers turned to recently identified HLA-C-restricted CMV epitopes as well as well-studied HLA-B-restricted ones.

Germline V gene data show CDR1 as MNHEY and CDR2 as SMNVEV (reference sequence). There are 15 residues in the CDR3. V dropped 2 bases and J dropped 1 base, with 12 bases sitting between them. TCRdb re-derived calls from the reads in MiXCR, one entry per CDR3 protein. This sample has approximately 73,000 distinct CDR3 sequences, with roughly 39% found just once. The V and J genes are TRBV27 and TRBJ2-7, with TRBD1 as a possible D gene (6 bases). This specimen consisted of CD8+ T cells from cultured PBMCs, obtained from culture after CMV antigen stimulation. The clonotype was recovered from a human donor in good health (CMV status not recorded). Some clones in this sample may be carry-over from other donors' samples. This chain's CDR3 is CASSLATGMSYEQYF. The CDR3 DNA sequence: TGTGCCAGCAGTTTAGCTACAGGGATGTCCTACGAGCAGTACTTC.